This entry concerns a single TCR beta chain. These data come from a study of patients and donors after allogeneic stem cell transplantation. TCRdb re-called the RT-PCR reads with MiXCR, one entry per CDR3 protein. The sample yields roughly 180,000 distinct CDR3 sequences, around 41% seen once. The CDR3 runs 15 residues. Trimming removed 5 bases from V and 1 base from J, with 12 bases in between. This clonotype originated in a human donor who was either an allogeneic HSCT recipient or a stem cell or donor lymphocyte infusion donor (not recorded which). It is not recorded whose cells these are; they may come from a transplant donor. Sequenced input: blood, either unsorted or a sorted T cell fraction (not recorded which). The V and J genes are TRBV12-3 or TRBV12-4 and TRBJ1-5; no definite D call. CDR3 in DNA: TGTGCCAGCAGTCCCCCGGGGATGAGCAATCAGCCCCAGCATTTT. Its protein is CASSPPGMSNQPQHF.